One TCR beta chain is described in this entry. Its specificity is unknown. Germline trimming cut 5 bases from V and 0 bases from J; bases unmatched to any gene: 4. Germline V gives CDR1 DFQATT, CDR2 SNEGSKA (reference sequence). This CDR3 has 13 residues. The data derive from a study of molecular identifiers for immune sequencing clone quantification. The use of previously described methods and listed TCR primers produced the bulk TCR libraries. TCRdb re-analysed the PCR reads in MiXCR, keeping a single row per CDR3 protein. Here the sample spans approximately 90,000 distinct CDR3 sequences, about 21% being singletons. Study results and caveats: Clones above 20 RNA copies held over 98% of effector molecules, under 1% in naive cells. Detectable among approximately 1 million naive cells, according to reports, was Jurkat TCR RNA spiked in from one cell.

The chain links TRBV20-1 to TRBJ2-7; 7 bases are shared with TRBD1. Sequenced: naive CD8+ T cells from blood, with Jurkat cell RNA spiked in. Noted subset: FACS-sorted CD8+CD4-CCR7+CD45RA+ naive T cells. This receptor was obtained from a human donor in good health. Some libraries in this study had Jurkat cell RNA spiked in. CDR3 DNA sequence: TGCAGTGCTGGTGACAGGGCCTCCTACGAGCAGTACTTC. This sequence encodes CSAGDRASYEQYF.